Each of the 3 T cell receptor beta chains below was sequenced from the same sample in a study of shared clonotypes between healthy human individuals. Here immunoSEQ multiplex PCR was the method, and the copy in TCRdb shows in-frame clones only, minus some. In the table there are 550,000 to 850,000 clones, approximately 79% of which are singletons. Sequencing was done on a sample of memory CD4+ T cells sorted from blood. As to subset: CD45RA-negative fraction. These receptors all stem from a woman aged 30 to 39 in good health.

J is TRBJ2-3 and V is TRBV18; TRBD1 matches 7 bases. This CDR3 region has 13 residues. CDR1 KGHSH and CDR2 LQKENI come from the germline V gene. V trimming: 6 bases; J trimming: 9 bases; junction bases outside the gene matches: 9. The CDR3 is CASSPGQERTQYF. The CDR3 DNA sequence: TGTGCCAGCTCTCCAGGACAGGAGCGAACGCAGTATTTT. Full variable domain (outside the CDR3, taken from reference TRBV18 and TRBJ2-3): NAGVMQNPRHLVRRRGQEARLRCSPMKGHSHVYWYRQLPEEGLKFMVYLQKENIIDESGMPKERFSAEFPKEGPSILRIQQVVRGDSAAYFCASSPGQERTQYFGPGTRLTVL.

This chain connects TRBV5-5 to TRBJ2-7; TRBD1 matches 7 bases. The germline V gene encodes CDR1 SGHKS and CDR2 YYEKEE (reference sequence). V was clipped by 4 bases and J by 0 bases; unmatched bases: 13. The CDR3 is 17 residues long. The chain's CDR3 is CASSKVTGQESSYEQYF. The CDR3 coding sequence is TGTGCCAGCAGCAAAGTCACAGGACAGGAAAGCTCCTACGAGCAGTACTTC.

CDR3 protein: CASSLGAPGREQYF. The CDR3 nucleotides are TGCGCCAGCAGCTTGGGCGCCCCAGGGAGGGAGCAGTACTTC. This chain joins TRBV5-1 and TRBJ2-7; D is perhaps TRBD2 (6 bases). CDR1 SGHRS and CDR2 YFSETQ come from the germline V gene. The ends were cut back, 0 bases at V and 7 bases at J, with 14 bases in the middle. The CDR3 covers 14 residues.